Presented here are 28 T cell receptor beta chains from one specimen sequenced in a study of blood T cell repertoires in COVID-19. Measured with immunoSEQ multiplex PCR; TCRdb has only the in-frame clones, and not every one. The sample comprises approximately 90,000 clones, roughly 83% of which are singletons, and approximately 24% rests with the top ten. The sequencing input was peripheral blood. These receptor sequences come from a human donor in a cohort sampled during active COVID-19.

V is TRBV3-1 (or the pseudogene TRBV3-2) and J is TRBJ2-7, with a possible D match to TRBD1 (5 bases). In germline, CDR1 is LGHDT, CDR2 YNNKEL (reference sequence). V was clipped by 2 bases and J by 2 bases, with 16 bases between them. The CDR3 length is 16 residues. The CDR3 loop reads CASSQTARGNPYEQYF. The CDR3 DNA sequence: TGTGCCAGCAGCCAAACCGCAAGGGGCAACCCCTACGAGCAGTACTTC.

This clone has just a few counts. The chain couples TRBV2 to TRBJ2-2; 7 nucleotides agree with TRBD1. The CDR3 has 16 amino acids. After removal of 4 bases from V and 3 bases from J, the junction contained 8 bases not matched to a gene. Looked up from germline, CDR1 is SNHLY and CDR2 is FYNNEI. The CDR3 region is CASSVDRVGDTGELFF. The CDR3 nucleotides are TGTGCCAGCAGTGTCGACAGGGTGGGGGACACCGGGGAGCTGTTTTTT.

This chain links TRBV3-1 (or the pseudogene TRBV3-2) with TRBJ2-1, with 12 bases fitting TRBD2. With 7 bases clipped from V and 10 bases from J, the junction kept 11 bases outside the gene matches. Germline V CDR1 and CDR2: LGHDT, YNNKEL (reference sequence). CDR3 length: 15 amino acids. CDR3: CASTRNGLAGKEQFF. CDR3 DNA: TGTGCCAGCACCAGAAACGGACTAGCGGGAAAGGAGCAGTTCTTC.

The chain recombines TRBV19 with TRBJ2-5; 7 nucleotides line up with TRBD2. Trimming cost V 5 bases and J 3 bases; bases outside gene matches: 3. The CDR3 covers 13 residues. Per germline, CDR1 LNHDA and CDR2 SQIVND (reference sequence). CDR3 sequence (DNA): TGTGCCAGTAGTTCCCGGGGGGAAGAGACCCAGTACTTC. This gives the protein CASSSRGEETQYF. The full variable domain, rest sourced from reference TRBV19 and TRBJ2-5, is DGGITQSPKYLFRKEGQNVTLSCEQNLNHDAMYWYRQDPGQGLRLIYYSQIVNDFQKGDIAEGYSVSREKKESFPLTVTSAQKNPTAFYLCASSSRGEETQYFGPGTRLLVL.

The CDR3 nucleotides read TGTGCCAGCAGCTCGGACAGCGCCTACGAGCAGTACTTC. Translation gives CASSSDSAYEQYF. V is TRBV5-6 and J is TRBJ2-7; D possibly corresponds to TRBD1 (6 bases). Germline assignment: CDR1 SGHDT and CDR2 YYEEEE. This CDR3 has 13 amino acids. V was cut by 3 bases and J by 2 bases, with 9 bases left in between.

The chain carries TRBV14 and TRBJ2-2; TRBD2 is a possible D gene (5 bases). With 2 bases removed from V and 5 bases from J, the gap between germline ends came to 9 bases. The germline gives CDR1 SGHDN, CDR2 FVKESK. The CDR3 is 14 residues long. CDR3 loop: CASSQLPGTGELFF. The CDR3 nucleotides read TGTGCCAGCAGCCAACTACCGGGAACCGGGGAGCTGTTTTTT.

The genes are TRBV2 and TRBJ1-2; D gene ambiguous. With 4 bases removed from V and 9 bases from J, the gap between germline ends came to 9 bases. The CDR3 is made up of 11 amino acids. Germline CDR1 and CDR2: SNHLY and FYNNEI. CDR3 protein: CASSVLESYTF. The CDR3 DNA reads as TGTGCCAGCAGTGTTTTAGAGAGCTACACCTTC.

The chain has TRBV5-1 and TRBJ1-3, with D unresolved. The V gene's germline CDR1 is SGHRS and CDR2 YFSETQ. This CDR3 has 16 residues. The germline V and J ends were trimmed by 3 bases and 4 bases, with 17 bases remaining between them. DNA for the CDR3: TGCGCCAGCAGCTCGCAGTCCCGAGGTGGCGGAAACACCATATATTTT. Translation: CASSSQSRGGGNTIYF.

This sequence joins TRBV9 and TRBJ1-2, with TRBD1 as a possible D gene (6 bases). The CDR3 is made up of 15 amino acids. Germline CDR1 SGDLS, CDR2 YYNGEE. The germline V and J ends were trimmed by 0 bases and 5 bases, with 14 bases remaining between them. CDR3: CASSVDVGQGYGYTF. CDR3 DNA sequence: TGTGCCAGCAGCGTAGATGTGGGGCAGGGGTATGGCTACACCTTC.

The J gene is TRBJ2-1, the V gene TRBV27; 11 bases fit TRBD2. The junction had 10 bases not matched to a gene; V was cut back by 2 bases and J by 4 bases. Germline V gene sequence: CDR1 MNHEY, CDR2 SMNVEV (reference sequence). The CDR3 totals 18 residues. This CDR3 reads CASSLILPSGRNYNEQFF. CDR3 coding DNA: TGTGCCAGCAGTTTAATCCTTCCTAGCGGGAGGAATTACAATGAGCAGTTCTTC.

The rearrangement uses TRBV7-8 and TRBJ2-3; 13 bases line up with TRBD2. This CDR3 contains 14 residues. V dropped 4 bases and J dropped 11; count of bases not matched to a gene: 6. CDR1 and CDR2 (germline): SGHVS, FQNEAQ. CDR3 DNA: TGTGCCAGCAGCTACGAGAGGACTAGCGGGAGGCAGTATTTT. It yields the protein CASSYERTSGRQYF.

This sequence joins TRBV28 and TRBJ2-2; TRBD2 matches 15 bases. Trimming cost V 9 bases and J 6 bases; bases outside gene matches: 8. CDR1 and CDR2 from the germline V gene are MDHEN and SYDVKM. The CDR3 loop spans 16 amino acids. The CDR3 nucleotides are TGTGCCAGTGGACTAGCGGGAGGGCGCATCGCCGGGGAGCTGTTTTTT. It translates to CASGLAGGRIAGELFF.

This chain joins TRBV19 and TRBJ2-7; D might be TRBD1 (5 bases). In germline, CDR1 is LNHDA, CDR2 SQIVND (reference sequence). V lost 5 bases, J lost 3 bases, and 17 bases lay in between. The CDR3 runs to 15 residues. CDR3 amino acids: CASSPTGRAGYEQYF. The DNA for the CDR3 is TGTGCCAGTAGTCCCACCGGCAGGGCAGGCTACGAGCAGTACTTC.

The genes are TRBV5-4 and TRBJ2-2; maybe TRBD2 (5 bases). Between the trimmed V and J ends, which lost 3 bases and 5 bases, there was a span of 14 bases. Germline assignment: CDR1 SGHNT and CDR2 YYREEE (reference sequence). CDR3 length: 15 residues. The CDR3 protein is CASSSAGLRTGELFF. As DNA, the CDR3 is TGTGCCAGCAGCTCCGCGGGCCTACGGACCGGGGAGCTGTTTTTT.

This chain connects TRBV11-3 to TRBJ2-1, with 7 bases lining up with TRBD1. The CDR3 covers 15 residues. Germline loops: CDR1 SGHNT, CDR2 YENEEA. V lost 0 bases to trimming and J lost 4 bases; unmatched junction nucleotides: 3. CDR3 residues: CASSLEGGAYNEQFF. CDR3 sequence (DNA): TGTGCCAGCAGCTTAGAAGGGGGCGCTTACAATGAGCAGTTCTTC.

This chain joins TRBV18 and TRBJ2-2, with 9 bases matching TRBD1. From germline, CDR1 is KGHSH and CDR2 LQKENI. The CDR3 is 15 residues long. The trim removed 1 base at V and 5 bases at J, leaving 2 bases unmatched. CDR3 DNA sequence: TGTGCCAGCTCACCACACGGGACAGGGACCGGGGAGCTGTTTTTT. It yields the protein CASSPHGTGTGELFF.

The V and J genes are TRBV10-1 and TRBJ2-7; TRBD2 is a possible D gene (5 bases). Germline V gives CDR1 WNHNN, CDR2 SYGVQD (reference sequence). The CDR3 totals 14 residues. V lost 4 bases, J lost 5 bases, and 15 bases lay in between. CDR3 protein: CASSAERSVNEQYF. CDR3 sequence (DNA): TGCGCCAGCAGTGCGGAGCGGTCGGTGAACGAGCAGTACTTC.

The CDR3 nucleotides read TGTGCCAGCAGCCTCGTCCCTAGCGGAACCTACGAGCAGTACTTC. Its protein is CASSLVPSGTYEQYF. The chain combines TRBV7-2 with TRBJ2-7; 7 bases line up with TRBD2. Germline V gives CDR1 SGHTA, CDR2 FQGNSA. This CDR3 has 15 residues. J lost 2 bases, V lost 5 bases, and 9 bases had no gene match.

V is TRBV27 and J is TRBJ2-1; TRBD2 aligns across 9 bases. V lost 6 bases to trimming and J lost 4 bases; unmatched junction nucleotides: 10. The CDR3 runs 16 residues. From germline, CDR1 is MNHEY and CDR2 SMNVEV (reference sequence). CDR3 protein: CASRRLAGINYNEQFF. The CDR3 DNA is TGTGCCAGCAGGAGGCTAGCGGGAATAAATTACAATGAGCAGTTCTTC.

The chain combines TRBV5-1 with TRBJ2-1; 16 positions match TRBD2. Per germline, CDR1 SGHRS and CDR2 YFSETQ. The CDR3 sequence is 17 residues long. The ends lost 3 bases at V and 9 bases at J; junction bases unmatched: 9. CDR3: CASSSGLAGGPAGEQFF. Here the CDR3 DNA reads TGCGCCAGCAGCTCGGGACTAGCGGGAGGGCCGGCCGGTGAGCAGTTCTTC.

The chain recombines TRBV18 with TRBJ1-5; no reliable D call. CDR3 length: 18 residues. The germline gives CDR1 KGHSH, CDR2 LQKENI. The ends were cut back, 4 bases at V and 1 base at J, with 20 bases in the middle. CDR3 residues: CASSHTAGGSMSNQPQHF. CDR3 coding DNA: TGTGCCAGCTCACACACCGCGGGAGGAAGTATGAGCAATCAGCCCCAGCATTTT.

The gene calls are TRBV5-1 and TRBJ2-6; perhaps TRBD1 as D (5 bases). The CDR3 has 19 residues. Germline V gene data show CDR1 as SGHRS and CDR2 as YFSETQ. The germline V and J ends were trimmed by 1 base and 1 base, with 18 bases remaining between them. For the CDR3, the DNA is TGCGCCAGCAGCTTGATGGGGTGGGGCGTAGGGTCTGGGGCCAACGTCCTGACTTTC. Translated, it gives CASSLMGWGVGSGANVLTF.

The chain is built from TRBV2 and TRBJ2-7, with TRBD2 as a possible D gene (6 bases). The CDR3 loop spans 11 amino acids. The germline V gene has CDR1 SNHLY and CDR2 FYNNEI. V lost 8 bases to trimming and J lost 3 bases, with 8 bases between them. The CDR3 loop reads CASGTYYEQYF. CDR3 DNA: TGTGCCAGCGGGACTTACTACGAGCAGTACTTC.

V and J are TRBV7-9 and TRBJ1-1; the D is unclear. This CDR3 spans 14 amino acids. V lost 1 base to trimming and J lost 5 bases, with 11 bases between them. Germline V lookup: CDR1 SEHNR, CDR2 FQNEAQ (reference sequence). CDR3 nucleotides: TGTGCCAGCAGCTTAGGCGCGGGGTTGACTGAAGCTTTCTTT. It yields the protein CASSLGAGLTEAFF.

The chain uses TRBV9 and TRBJ2-3; 9 bases align to TRBD2. The CDR3 loop spans 16 amino acids. The junction had 2 bases not matched to a gene; V was cut back by 0 bases and J by 0 bases. Germline CDR1 reads SGDLS; CDR2 reads YYNGEE. CDR3 amino acids: CASSVALAGSTDTQYF. CDR3 DNA: TGTGCCAGCAGCGTAGCACTAGCGGGTAGCACAGATACGCAGTATTTT.

The chain combines TRBV20-1 with TRBJ1-1, with 7 bases fitting TRBD1. Germline V gene lookup returns CDR1 DFQATT and CDR2 SNEGSKA (reference sequence). This CDR3 spans 14 amino acids. Trimming removed 3 bases from V and 0 bases from J; junction bases left unmatched: 4. The DNA of the CDR3 is TGCAGTGCTAGTCGGGACAGCATGAACACTGAAGCTTTCTTT. Translation: CSASRDSMNTEAFF.

The chain uses TRBV25-1 and TRBJ2-3; 9 bases align to TRBD2. The CDR3 runs 18 residues. With 5 bases clipped from V and 5 bases from J, the junction kept 17 bases outside the gene matches. CDR1 and CDR2 from the germline V gene are MGHDK and SYGVNS. The CDR3 region has the DNA TGTGCCAGCAGTCCTCTTGGTGCGGGGGGGTCCGAGGGAGATACGCAGTATTTT. Translating it yields CASSPLGAGGSEGDTQYF.

The chain joins TRBV14 to TRBJ2-7; maybe TRBD2 (5 bases). CDR1 SGHDN and CDR2 FVKESK come from the germline V gene. The ends were cut back, 4 bases at V and 7 bases at J, with 14 bases in the middle. The CDR3 loop spans 13 amino acids. The CDR3 region is CASSLSSGYEQYF. CDR3 DNA sequence: TGTGCCAGCAGCCTCTCCAGCGGCTATGAGCAGTACTTC.